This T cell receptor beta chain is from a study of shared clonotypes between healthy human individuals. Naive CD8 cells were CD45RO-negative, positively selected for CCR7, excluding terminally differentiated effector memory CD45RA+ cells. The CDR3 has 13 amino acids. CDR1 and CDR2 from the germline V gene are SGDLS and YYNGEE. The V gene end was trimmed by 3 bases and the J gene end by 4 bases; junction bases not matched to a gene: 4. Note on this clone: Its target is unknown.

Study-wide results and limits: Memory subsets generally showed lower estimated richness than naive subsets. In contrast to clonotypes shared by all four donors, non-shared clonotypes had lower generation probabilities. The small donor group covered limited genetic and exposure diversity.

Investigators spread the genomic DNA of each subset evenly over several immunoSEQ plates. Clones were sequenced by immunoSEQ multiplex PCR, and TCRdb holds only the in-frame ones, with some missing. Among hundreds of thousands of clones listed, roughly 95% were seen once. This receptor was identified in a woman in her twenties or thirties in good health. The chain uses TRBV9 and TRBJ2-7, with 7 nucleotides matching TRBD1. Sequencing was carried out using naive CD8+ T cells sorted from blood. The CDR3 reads CASSADRDYEQYF. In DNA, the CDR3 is TGTGCCAGCAGCGCCGACAGGGATTACGAGCAGTACTTC.